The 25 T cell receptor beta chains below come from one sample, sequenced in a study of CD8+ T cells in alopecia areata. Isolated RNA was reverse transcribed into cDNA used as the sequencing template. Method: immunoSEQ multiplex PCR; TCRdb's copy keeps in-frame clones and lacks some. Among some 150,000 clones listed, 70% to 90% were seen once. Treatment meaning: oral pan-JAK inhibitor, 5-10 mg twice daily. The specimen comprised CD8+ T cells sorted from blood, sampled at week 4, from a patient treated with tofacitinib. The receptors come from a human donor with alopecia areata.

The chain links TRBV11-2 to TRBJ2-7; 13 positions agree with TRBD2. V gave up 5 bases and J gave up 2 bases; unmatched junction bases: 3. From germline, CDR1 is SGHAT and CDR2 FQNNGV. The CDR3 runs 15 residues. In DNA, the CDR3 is TGTGCCAGCAGCCCACTAGCGGGAGGGACCTACGAGCAGTACTTC. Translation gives CASSPLAGGTYEQYF.

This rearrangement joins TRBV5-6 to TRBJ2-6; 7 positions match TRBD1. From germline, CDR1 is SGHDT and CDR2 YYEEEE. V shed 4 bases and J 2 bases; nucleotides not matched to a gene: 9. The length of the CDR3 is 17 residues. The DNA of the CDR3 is TGTGCCAGCAGCCCTAGACAGGGCGAACCTGGGGCCAACGTCCTGACTTTC. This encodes CASSPRQGEPGANVLTF. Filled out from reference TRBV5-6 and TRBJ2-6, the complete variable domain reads DAGVTQSPTHLIKTRGQQVTLRCSPKSGHDTVSWYQQALGQGPQFIFQYYEEEERQRGNFPDRFSGHQFPNYSSELNVNALLLGDSALYLCASSPRQGEPGANVLTFGAGSRLTVL.

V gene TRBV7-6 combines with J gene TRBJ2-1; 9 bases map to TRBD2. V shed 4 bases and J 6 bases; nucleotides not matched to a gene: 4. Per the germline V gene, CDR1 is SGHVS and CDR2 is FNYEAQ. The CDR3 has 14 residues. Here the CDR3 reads CASSSSGGFNEQFF. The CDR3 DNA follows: TGTGCCAGCAGCTCCAGCGGGGGGTTCAATGAGCAGTTCTTC.

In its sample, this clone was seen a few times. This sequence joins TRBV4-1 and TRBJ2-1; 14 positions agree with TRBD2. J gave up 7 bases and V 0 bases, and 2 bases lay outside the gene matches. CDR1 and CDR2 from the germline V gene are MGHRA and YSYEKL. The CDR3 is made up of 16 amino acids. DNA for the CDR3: TGCGCCAGCAGCCAAGATAGACTAGCGGGAGGGAATGAGCAGTTCTTC. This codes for CASSQDRLAGGNEQFF.

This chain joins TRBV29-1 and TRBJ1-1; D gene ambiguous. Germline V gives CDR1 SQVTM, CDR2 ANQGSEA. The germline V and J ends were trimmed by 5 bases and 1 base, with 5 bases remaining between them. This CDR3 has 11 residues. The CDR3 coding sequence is TGCAGCGTTCCAGGGAACACTGAAGCTTTCTTT. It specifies CSVPGNTEAFF.

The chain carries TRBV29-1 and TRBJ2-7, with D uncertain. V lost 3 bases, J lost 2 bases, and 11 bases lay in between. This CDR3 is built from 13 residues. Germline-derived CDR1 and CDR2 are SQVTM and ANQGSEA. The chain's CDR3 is CSVEGPNAYEQYF. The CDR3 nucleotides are TGCAGCGTTGAGGGTCCGAATGCCTACGAGCAGTACTTC.

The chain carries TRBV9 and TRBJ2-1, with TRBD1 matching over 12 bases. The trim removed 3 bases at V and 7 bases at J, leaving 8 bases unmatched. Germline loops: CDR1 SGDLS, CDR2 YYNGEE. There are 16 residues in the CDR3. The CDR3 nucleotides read TGTGCCAGCAGCGCCACCGGGACAGGGGGCATAAATGAGCAGTTCTTC. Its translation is CASSATGTGGINEQFF.

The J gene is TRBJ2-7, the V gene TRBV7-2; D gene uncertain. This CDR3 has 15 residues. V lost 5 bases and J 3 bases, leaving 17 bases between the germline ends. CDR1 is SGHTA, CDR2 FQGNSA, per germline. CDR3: CASSPSGLFDYEQYF. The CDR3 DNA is TGTGCCAGCAGCCCATCGGGTTTGTTTGACTACGAGCAGTACTTC.

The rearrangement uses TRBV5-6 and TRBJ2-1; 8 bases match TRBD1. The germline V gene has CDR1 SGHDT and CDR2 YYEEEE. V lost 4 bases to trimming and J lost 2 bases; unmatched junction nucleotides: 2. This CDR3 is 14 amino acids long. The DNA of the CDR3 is TGTGCCAGCAGCACGACAGGGGCCTACAATGAGCAGTTCTTC. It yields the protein CASSTTGAYNEQFF.

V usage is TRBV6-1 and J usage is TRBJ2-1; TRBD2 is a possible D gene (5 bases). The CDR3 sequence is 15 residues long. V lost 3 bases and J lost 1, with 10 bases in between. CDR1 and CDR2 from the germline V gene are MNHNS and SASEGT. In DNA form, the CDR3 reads TGTGCCAGCAGTGACCGAGGGAATTCCTACAATGAGCAGTTCTTC. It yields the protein CASSDRGNSYNEQFF.

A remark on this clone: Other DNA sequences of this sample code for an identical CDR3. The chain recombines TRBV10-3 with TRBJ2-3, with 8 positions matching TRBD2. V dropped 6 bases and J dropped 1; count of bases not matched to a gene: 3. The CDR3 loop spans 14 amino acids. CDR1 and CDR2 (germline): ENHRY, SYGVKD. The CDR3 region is CAISDGGGTDTQYF. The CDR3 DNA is TGTGCCATCAGCGACGGGGGGGGCACAGATACGCAGTATTTT.

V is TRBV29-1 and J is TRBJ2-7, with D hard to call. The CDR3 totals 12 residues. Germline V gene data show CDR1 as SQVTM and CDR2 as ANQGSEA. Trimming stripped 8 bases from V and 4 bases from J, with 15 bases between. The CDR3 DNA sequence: TGCAGCCCAGTCTGCTCCTTATACGAGCAGTACTTC. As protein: CSPVCSLYEQYF.

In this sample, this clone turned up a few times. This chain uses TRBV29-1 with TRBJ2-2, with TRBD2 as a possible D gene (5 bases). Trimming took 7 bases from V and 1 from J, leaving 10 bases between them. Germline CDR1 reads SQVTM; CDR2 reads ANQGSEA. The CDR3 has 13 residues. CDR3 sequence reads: CSGTRENTGELFF. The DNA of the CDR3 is TGCAGCGGGACCCGGGAGAACACCGGGGAGCTGTTTTTT.

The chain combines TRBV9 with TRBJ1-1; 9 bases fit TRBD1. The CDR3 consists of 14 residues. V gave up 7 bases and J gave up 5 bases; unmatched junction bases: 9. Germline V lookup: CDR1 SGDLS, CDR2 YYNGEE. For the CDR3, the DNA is TGTGCCAGCGGTGGACAGGGGCGGCGGACTGAAGCTTTCTTT. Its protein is CASGGQGRRTEAFF.

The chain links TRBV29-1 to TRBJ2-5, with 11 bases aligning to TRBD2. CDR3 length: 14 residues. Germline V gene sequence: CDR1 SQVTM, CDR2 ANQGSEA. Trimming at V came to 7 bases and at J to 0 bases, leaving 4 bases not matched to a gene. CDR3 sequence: CSARTSGYQETQYF. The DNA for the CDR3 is TGCAGCGCCCGGACTAGCGGGTACCAAGAGACCCAGTACTTC.

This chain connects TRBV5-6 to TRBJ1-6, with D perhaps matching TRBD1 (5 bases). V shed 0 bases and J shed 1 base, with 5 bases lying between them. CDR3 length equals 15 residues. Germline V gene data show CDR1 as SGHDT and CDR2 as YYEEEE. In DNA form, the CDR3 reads TGTGCCAGCAGCTTGGGACAGTCCTATAATTCACCCCTCCACTTT. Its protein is CASSLGQSYNSPLHF.

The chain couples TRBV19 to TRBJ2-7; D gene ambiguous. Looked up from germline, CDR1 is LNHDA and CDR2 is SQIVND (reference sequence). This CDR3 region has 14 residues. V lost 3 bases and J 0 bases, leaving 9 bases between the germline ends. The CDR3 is CASSITSTSYEQYF. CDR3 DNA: TGTGCCAGTAGTATTACGTCGACCTCCTACGAGCAGTACTTC.

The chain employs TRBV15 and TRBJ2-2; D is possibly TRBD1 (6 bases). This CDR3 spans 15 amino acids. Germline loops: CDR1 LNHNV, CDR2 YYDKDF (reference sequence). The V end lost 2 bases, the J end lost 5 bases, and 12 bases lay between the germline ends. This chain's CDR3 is CATSRPDSSTGELFF. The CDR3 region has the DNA TGTGCCACCAGCAGACCGGACAGCTCAACCGGGGAGCTGTTTTTT.

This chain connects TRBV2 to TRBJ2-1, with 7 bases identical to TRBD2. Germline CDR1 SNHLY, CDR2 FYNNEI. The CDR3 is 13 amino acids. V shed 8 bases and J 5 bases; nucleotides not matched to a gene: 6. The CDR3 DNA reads TGTGCCAGCTTGGCTAGCGGACACAATGAGCAGTTCTTC. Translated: CASLASGHNEQFF.

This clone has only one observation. The CDR3 loop reads CAWRASGGSTYEQYF. The CDR3 DNA reads TGTGCCTGGAGGGCCTCGGGGGGATCAACCTACGAGCAGTACTTC. The chain links TRBV30 to TRBJ2-7; 7 bases are shared with TRBD2. Germline CDR1 reads GTSNPN; CDR2 reads SVGIG (reference sequence). The CDR3 spans 15 residues. With 3 bases clipped from V and 2 bases from J, the junction kept 10 bases outside the gene matches.

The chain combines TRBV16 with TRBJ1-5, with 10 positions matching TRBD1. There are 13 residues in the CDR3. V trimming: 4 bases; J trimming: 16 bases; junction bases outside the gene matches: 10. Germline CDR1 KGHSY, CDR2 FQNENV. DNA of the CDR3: TGTGCCAGCAGCCCCTCAAGCGAGACAGGGGGCCATTTT. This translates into CASSPSSETGGHF.

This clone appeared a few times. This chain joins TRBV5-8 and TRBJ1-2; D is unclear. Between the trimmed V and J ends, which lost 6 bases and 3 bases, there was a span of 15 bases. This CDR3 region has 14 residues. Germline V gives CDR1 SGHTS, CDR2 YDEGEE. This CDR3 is CASKDDGRYYGYTF. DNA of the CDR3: TGTGCCAGCAAAGACGACGGAAGATACTATGGCTACACCTTC.

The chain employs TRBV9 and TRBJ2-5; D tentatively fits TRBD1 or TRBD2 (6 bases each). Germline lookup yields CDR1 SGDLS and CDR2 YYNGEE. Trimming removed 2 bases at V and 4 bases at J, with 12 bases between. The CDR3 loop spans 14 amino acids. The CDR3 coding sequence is TGTGCCAGCAGCGTCAGACTAGGGGGAGAGACCCAGTACTTC. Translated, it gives CASSVRLGGETQYF. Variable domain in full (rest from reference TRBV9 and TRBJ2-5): DSGVTQTPKHLITATGQRVTLRCSPRSGDLSVYWYQQSLDQGLQFLIQYYNGEERAKGNILERFSAQQFPDLHSELNLSSLELGDSALYFCASSVRLGGETQYFGPGTRLLVL.

The CDR3 DNA is TGTGCCTGGAGTGAGGGGGGTGCCGGGGAGCTGTTTTTT. This translates into CAWSEGGAGELFF. The chain recombines TRBV30 with TRBJ2-2, with D perhaps assigned TRBD1 or TRBD2 (6 bases each). CDR1 GTSNPN and CDR2 SVGIG come from the germline V gene (reference sequence). V dropped 1 base and J dropped 6 bases, with 9 bases sitting between them. CDR3 length: 13 residues.

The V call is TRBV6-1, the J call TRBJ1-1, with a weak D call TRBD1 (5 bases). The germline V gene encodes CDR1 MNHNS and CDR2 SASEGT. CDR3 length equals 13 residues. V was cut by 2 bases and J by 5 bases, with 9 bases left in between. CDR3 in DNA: TGTGCCAGCAGTGAACCGGGGGGAACTGAAGCTTTCTTT. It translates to CASSEPGGTEAFF.